A selection of T cell receptor beta chains follows, all from one sample in a study of Graves' ophthalmopathy and Graves' hyperthyroidism. TCRdb passed the multiplex PCR reads through MiXCR, listing each CDR3 protein once. Among 300,000 to 400,000 distinct CDR3 sequences listed, about a sixth were seen once. The sample comprised peripheral blood. Receptors were obtained from an adult man with Graves' ophthalmopathy. The CDR3 runs from the conserved cysteine through the conserved F or W. D genes are given only for firm matches. Rows may omit the clone size; those that give it use once, few, many or a size class.

J gene	clone size	V gene	D gene	CDR3 protein	CDR3 DNA
TRBJ2-7	many	TRBV3-1	TRBD1	CASSQGTGGEEQYF	TGTGCCAGCAGCCAAGGGACAGGGGGCGAAGAGCAGTACTTC
TRBJ2-7	many	TRBV6-5	.	CASSYGDSSYEQYF	TGTGCCAGCAGTTACGGCGATAGCTCCTACGAGCAGTACTTC
TRBJ1-6	.	TRBV12-3/TRBV12-4	.	CASSRDLSSYNSPLHF	TGTGCCAGCAGTCGGGACCTTAGCTCCTATAATTCACCCCTCCACTTT
TRBJ1-2	many	TRBV20-1	.	CSALTTVSNYGYTF	TGCAGTGCGCTCACGACAGTTTCTAACTATGGCTACACCTTC
TRBJ2-7	many	TRBV12-3/TRBV12-4	TRBD1	CASSTRTGGGEQYF	TGTGCCAGCAGTACCCGGACAGGGGGCGGCGAGCAGTACTTC
TRBJ1-1	many	TRBV13	.	CASSLEGSLNTEAFF	TGTGCCAGCAGCTTAGAAGGCAGTCTAAACACTGAAGCTTTCTTT
TRBJ1-2	many	TRBV6-1	.	CASSERRTNYGYTF	TGTGCCAGCAGCGAACGTCGTACTAACTATGGCTACACCTTC
TRBJ1-1	.	TRBV7-2	TRBD1	CASSFEGARTEAFF	TGTGCCAGCAGCTTTGAGGGGGCGCGGACTGAAGCTTTCTTT
TRBJ2-7	few	TRBV6-1	TRBD1	CASRKRQGMRSYEQYF	TGTGCCAGCAGGAAAAGACAGGGTATGAGGTCCTACGAGCAGTACTTC
TRBJ1-5	.	TRBV6-5	.	CASSYDAGANQPQHF	TGTGCCAGCAGTTACGATGCAGGAGCGAATCAGCCCCAGCATTTT
TRBJ2-7	many	TRBV10-3	TRBD2	CAISAIAGSSYEQYF	TGTGCCATCAGCGCGATAGCGGGGTCCTCCTACGAGCAGTACTTC
TRBJ1-2	many	TRBV15	.	CATSRVGTAKVYGYTF	TGTGCCACCAGCAGGGTTGGGACGGCAAAAGTCTATGGCTACACCTTC
TRBJ2-5	many	TRBV2	.	CASSEGLGLETQYF	TGTGCCAGCAGTGAAGGCCTGGGGTTGGAGACCCAGTACTTC
TRBJ2-7	.	TRBV6-5	.	CASSWGARGRGYEQYF	TGTGCCAGCAGTTGGGGAGCGAGAGGGAGAGGGTACGAGCAGTACTTC
TRBJ1-6	many	TRBV9	.	CASSARSDSPLHF	TGTGCCAGCAGCGCGCGGTCTGACTCACCCCTCCACTTT
TRBJ2-4	many	TRBV20-1	.	CSAKQDLAKNIQYF	TGCAGTGCTAAACAGGACCTAGCCAAAAACATTCAGTACTTC
TRBJ2-5	.	TRBV7-2	.	CASSLVWGRGQETQYF	TGTGCCAGCAGCTTAGTGTGGGGGCGGGGGCAAGAGACCCAGTACTTC
TRBJ1-1	many	TRBV30	.	CAWPSNHQGFCFPNTEAFF	TGTGCCTGGCCATCAAATCATCAGGGGTTTTGTTTCCCGAACACTGAAGCTTTCTTT
TRBJ2-5	many	TRBV20-1	.	CSARAAGQEALKTQYF	TGCAGTGCTAGAGCAGCGGGACAGGAGGCTTTGAAGACCCAGTACTTC
TRBJ1-2	many	TRBV4-1	.	CASSQLGGQAYGYTF	TGCGCCAGCAGCCAACTGGGTGGGCAGGCCTATGGCTACACCTTC
TRBJ1-5	many	TRBV2	.	CASSEEGLYQPQHF	TGTGCCAGCAGTGAAGAGGGCCTTTATCAGCCCCAGCATTTT
TRBJ2-7	many	TRBV14	.	CASSPSGGTGTYEQYF	TGTGCCAGCAGCCCCAGCGGGGGGACAGGGACCTACGAGCAGTACTTC
TRBJ2-5	many	TRBV6-2/TRBV6-3	TRBD1	CASMYDRGLRETQYF	TGTGCCAGCATGTATGACAGGGGGCTGAGGGAGACCCAGTACTTC
TRBJ1-3	many	TRBV28	.	CASNRRTRLFASGRNTIYF	TGTGCCAGCAACCGCAGGACGCGGCTTTTCGCCAGCGGGAGAAACACCATATATTTT
TRBJ2-5	many	TRBV6-2/TRBV6-3	.	CASSPIERETQYF	TGTGCCAGCAGCCCAATAGAGCGGGAGACCCAGTACTTC
TRBJ2-2	many	TRBV9	.	CASSVGGRIGELFF	TGTGCCAGCAGCGTAGGAGGGCGCATCGGGGAGCTGTTTTTT
TRBJ1-2	many	TRBV4-2	.	CASSQDSAGRGYTF	TGTGCCAGCAGCCAAGATTCGGCCGGGAGGGGCTACACCTTC
TRBJ1-3	many	TRBV12-3/TRBV12-4	.	CASSFYSGAHRRNTIYF	TGTGCCAGCAGTTTTTATAGTGGGGCGCACAGGAGAAACACCATATATTTT
TRBJ1-5	few	TRBV4-1	.	CASSPDRTRTQQPQHF	TGCGCCAGCAGCCCCGACCGGACCCGAACCCAGCAGCCCCAGCATTTT
TRBJ2-7	many	TRBV6-2/TRBV6-3	.	CASSRPGLINEQYF	TGTGCCAGCAGCCGCCCCGGACTAATCAACGAGCAGTACTTC
TRBJ1-5	many	TRBV20-1	TRBD1	CSAIRDRVGSQPQHF	TGCAGTGCCATTCGGGACAGGGTCGGCAGCCAGCCCCAGCATTTT
TRBJ1-5	many	TRBV12-3/TRBV12-4	.	CASSIQGENQPQHF	TGTGCCAGCAGTATACAGGGTGAGAATCAGCCCCAGCATTTT
TRBJ2-7	many	TRBV7-6	.	CASSLGRVSGSYEQYF	TGTGCCAGCAGCTTAGGTCGTGTCTCCGGCTCCTACGAGCAGTACTTC
TRBJ2-6	many	TRBV28	.	CASFPRLKSGANVLTF	TGTGCCAGCTTCCCCCGACTGAAGTCTGGGGCCAACGTCCTGACTTTC
TRBJ1-2	.	TRBV24-1	.	CATSTPGPQYGYTF	TGTGCCACCAGTACCCCTGGACCGCAATATGGCTACACCTTC
TRBJ2-7	many	TRBV15	.	CATSGGYEQYF	TGTGCCACCAGCGGGGGCTACGAGCAGTACTTC
TRBJ2-2	many	TRBV2	TRBD2	CASRGLAGRAGELFF	TGTGCCAGCAGGGGCCTAGCGGGAAGGGCCGGGGAGCTGTTTTTT
TRBJ2-5	many	TRBV24-1	TRBD1	CATSSPGQYQETQYF	TGTGCCACCAGTTCGCCGGGACAGTACCAAGAGACCCAGTACTTC
TRBJ2-7	many	TRBV9	TRBD2	CASSVGLAGVEQYF	TGTGCCAGCAGCGTAGGGCTAGCGGGAGTCGAGCAGTACTTC
TRBJ1-6	many	TRBV6-9	.	CASSSPPWSPLHF	TGTGCCAGCAGTTCTCCTCCGTGGTCACCCCTCCACTTT
TRBJ2-5	many	TRBV10-3	.	CAIGAGQETQYF	TGTGCCATCGGGGCAGGGCAAGAGACCCAGTACTTC
TRBJ1-1	many	TRBV2	TRBD1	CATQPGGTEAFF	TGTGCCACTCAACCAGGGGGCACTGAAGCTTTCTTT
TRBJ2-5	.	TRBV2	.	CASSLHANAETQYF	TGTGCCAGCAGTTTACACGCAAACGCGGAGACCCAGTACTTC
TRBJ2-2	many	TRBV6-2/TRBV6-3	.	CASRQYTGELFF	TGTGCCAGCAGACAGTACACCGGGGAGCTGTTTTTT
TRBJ2-7	few	TRBV4-3	.	CASSQDFQAYEQYF	TGCGCCAGCAGCCAAGATTTCCAGGCCTACGAGCAGTACTTC
TRBJ2-6	many	TRBV4-1	TRBD1	CASSWTGPAGANVLTF	TGCGCCAGCAGCTGGACAGGCCCGGCTGGGGCCAACGTCCTGACTTTC
TRBJ2-7	many	TRBV6-1	.	CASSGVGSRGEQYF	TGTGCCAGCAGTGGGGTGGGGTCAAGAGGGGAGCAGTACTTC
TRBJ1-1	few	TRBV20-1	TRBD1	CSAQNAGQGVMGRTEAFF	TGCAGTGCCCAAAACGCGGGACAGGGGGTGATGGGGCGGACTGAAGCTTTCTTT
TRBJ2-7	.	TRBV30	.	CAWSKGNSYEQYF	TGTGCCTGGAGTAAAGGGAATTCCTACGAGCAGTACTTC
TRBJ2-7	many	TRBV27	.	CASSLGTAYRLGVYEQYF	TGTGCCAGCAGTCTCGGGACAGCTTATCGACTAGGAGTCTACGAGCAGTACTTC
TRBJ2-7	.	TRBV20-1	TRBD1	CSARTRGFYEQYF	TGCAGTGCTAGAACCAGGGGGTTCTACGAGCAGTACTTC
TRBJ1-1	many	TRBV2	TRBD1	CASSVGTANTEAFF	TGTGCCAGCAGTGTAGGGACAGCGAACACTGAAGCTTTCTTT